This T cell receptor (beta chain) was profiled in a study of cytomegalovirus exposure and HLA in healthy donors. General observations from the study: Available immune exposure information was restricted to CMV serostatus only. A highly shared variant cluster was judged a likely technical artifact. The authors assumed roughly uniform sequencing depth across donors for presence/absence analyses.

On this clone: What it recognizes is unknown.

The PCR employed 60 Vbeta primers together with 13 Jbeta primers. Profiling relied on immunoSEQ multiplex PCR, and the TCRdb table lists in-frame clones only, not all of them. The sample has approximately 150,000 clones; about two thirds are singletons. The TCR comes from a woman aged 18 to 35 in good health and CMV-seropositive. Sequencing input: PBMCs.

CDR3 sequence: CASSPLNTGELFF. CDR3 in DNA: TGTGCCAGCAGCCCCCTCAACACCGGGGAGCTGTTTTTT. The genes are TRBV6-6 and TRBJ2-2; D is unresolved. The CDR3 runs to 13 residues. Trimming removed 6 bases from V and 2 bases from J, with 7 bases in between. Germline V CDR1 and CDR2: MNHNY, SVGAGI (reference sequence).